This is a list of T cell receptor beta chains from one sample in a study of T cell responses to AZD1222 COVID-19 vaccine. Profiling relied on immunoSEQ multiplex PCR, and the TCRdb table lists in-frame clones only, not all of them. The sample records 150,000 or so clones, 90% to 95% being singletons. The starting material was peripheral blood, obtained on day 0 of AZD1222 vaccination. The receptors derive from an adult in good health. Both conserved end residues are part of each CDR3. The D gene is left open where the match is weak. Clone size is shown for a subset of rows, as once, few, many or a class of expanded clone.

CDR3: CASSLVLRGPTNYGYTF; DNA: TGTGCCAGCAGCTTAGTGCTCAGGGGGCCCACTAACTATGGCTACACCTTC; J: TRBJ1-2; D: TRBD1; V: TRBV7-2; size: .
CDR3: CASRTGLGNNSPLHF; DNA: TGTGCCAGCAGAACTGGTTTGGGTAATAATTCACCCCTCCACTTT; J: TRBJ1-6; D: .; V: TRBV6-5; size: .
CDR3: CASSDVSPLHF; DNA: TGTGCCAGCAGCGATGTCTCACCCCTCCACTTT; J: TRBJ1-6; D: .; V: TRBV11-2; size: .
CDR3: CASIGRYQETQYF; DNA: TGTGCCAGCATCGGTCGGTACCAAGAGACCCAGTACTTC; J: TRBJ2-5; D: .; V: TRBV6-5; size: .
CDR3: CSVATTSGNTIYF; DNA: TGCAGCGTCGCGACGACCAGTGGAAACACCATATATTTT; J: TRBJ1-3; D: .; V: TRBV29-1; size: .
CDR3: CASSPHQNSPLHF; DNA: TGTGCCAGCAGTCCCCACCAAAATTCACCCCTCCACTTT; J: TRBJ1-6; D: .; V: TRBV12-3/TRBV12-4; size: .
CDR3: CASSLVPGTSYEQYF; DNA: TGTGCCAGCAGCTTAGTACCAGGGACCTCCTACGAGCAGTACTTC; J: TRBJ2-7; D: .; V: TRBV11-2; size: .
CDR3: CASSFSGGPFRTDTQYF; DNA: TGTGCCAGCAGTTTTAGCGGGGGCCCCTTCCGCACAGATACGCAGTATTTT; J: TRBJ2-3; D: TRBD2; V: TRBV27; size: .
CDR3: CATSRTGRTYSNQPQHF; DNA: TGTGCCACCAGCAGGACAGGGAGGACTTATAGCAATCAGCCCCAGCATTTT; J: TRBJ1-5; D: TRBD1; V: TRBV15; size: .
CDR3: CASSPTTGRELFF; DNA: TGCGCCAGCAGCCCAACCACCGGTCGGGAGCTGTTTTTT; J: TRBJ2-2; D: .; V: TRBV4-3; size: .
CDR3: CASSQGLAGGSTGELFF; DNA: TGTGCCAGCAGCCAGGGACTAGCGGGAGGATCCACCGGGGAGCTGTTTTTT; J: TRBJ2-2; D: TRBD2; V: TRBV7-3; size: .
CDR3: CASSLPGTANNEQFF; DNA: TGTGCCAGCAGTTTGCCCGGGACCGCAAACAATGAGCAGTTCTTC; J: TRBJ2-1; D: .; V: TRBV27; size: .
CDR3: CASSQDPGSVEQFF; DNA: TGCGCCAGCAGCCAAGATCCTGGGAGCGTTGAGCAGTTCTTC; J: TRBJ2-1; D: .; V: TRBV4-3; size: few
CDR3: CASSQTGQTTSYGYTF; DNA: TGTGCCAGCAGCCAAACCGGACAGACCACTAGCTATGGCTACACCTTC; J: TRBJ1-2; D: .; V: TRBV28; size: .
CDR3: CASSPGQGYGYTF; DNA: TGTGCCAGTAGTCCGGGACAGGGCTATGGCTACACCTTC; J: TRBJ1-2; D: TRBD1; V: TRBV19; size: .
CDR3: CASSPLSSGGARNEQFF; DNA: TGTGCCAGCAGCCCACTTTCTAGCGGGGGGGCGAGGAATGAGCAGTTCTTC; J: TRBJ2-1; D: TRBD2; V: TRBV6-4; size: .
CDR3: CASSWDYADTQYF; DNA: TGTGCCAGTAGTTGGGACTACGCAGATACGCAGTATTTT; J: TRBJ2-3; D: TRBD2; V: TRBV19; size: once
CDR3: CASSIVQGWDRETQYF; DNA: TGTGCCAGTAGTATAGTCCAGGGGTGGGATCGGGAGACCCAGTACTTC; J: TRBJ2-5; D: .; V: TRBV19; size: .
CDR3: CASSPQGGGANVLTF; DNA: TGTGCCAGCAGTCCACAGGGGGGCGGGGCCAACGTCCTGACTTTC; J: TRBJ2-6; D: TRBD1; V: TRBV28; size: .
CDR3: CASSGPLGGEQYF; DNA: TGTGCCAGCAGCGGACCCCTCGGGGGAGAGCAGTACTTC; J: TRBJ2-7; D: .; V: TRBV11-3; size: .
CDR3: CAISESMGAELYNEQFF; DNA: TGTGCCATCAGTGAGTCAATGGGAGCGGAGCTCTACAATGAGCAGTTCTTC; J: TRBJ2-1; D: .; V: TRBV10-3; size: few
CDR3: CASSLGGRAYNEQFF; DNA: TGTGCCAGCAGCTTGGGCGGGAGGGCCTACAATGAGCAGTTCTTC; J: TRBJ2-1; D: TRBD2; V: TRBV5-4; size: .